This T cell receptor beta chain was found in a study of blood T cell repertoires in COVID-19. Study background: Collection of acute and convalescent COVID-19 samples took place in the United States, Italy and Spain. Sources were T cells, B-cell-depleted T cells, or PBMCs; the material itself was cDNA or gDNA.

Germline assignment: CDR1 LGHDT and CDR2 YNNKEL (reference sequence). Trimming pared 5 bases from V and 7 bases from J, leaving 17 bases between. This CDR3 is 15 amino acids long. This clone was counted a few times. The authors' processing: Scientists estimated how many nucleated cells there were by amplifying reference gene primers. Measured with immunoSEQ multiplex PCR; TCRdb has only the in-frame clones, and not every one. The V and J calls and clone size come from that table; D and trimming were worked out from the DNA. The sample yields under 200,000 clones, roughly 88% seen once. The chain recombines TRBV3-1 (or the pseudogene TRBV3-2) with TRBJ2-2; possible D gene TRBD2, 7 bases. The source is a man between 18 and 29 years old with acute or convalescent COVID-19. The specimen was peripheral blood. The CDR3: CASSSGGPGFGELFF. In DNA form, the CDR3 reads TGTGCCAGCAGCTCCGGGGGGCCAGGATTCGGGGAGCTGTTTTTT.